Listed below are T cell receptor beta chains from one sample, sequenced in a study of blood T cells in healthy people across ages. TCRdb itself ran the 5' RACE reads through MiXCR, one entry per CDR3 protein. The sample includes around 710,000 distinct CDR3 sequences, roughly 47% of them seen just once. The source material was blood. The source is an older woman in good health. The conserved cysteine and the conserved F or W are not part of the CDR3 here.

TRBV24-1 14 ATSDLGPTRADTQY
TRBV28 14 ASSFVLGGRKNEQF
TRBV5-1 13 ASRRGPETTDTQY
TRBV7-2 14 ASSTRRDRSADTQY
TRBV5-1 16 ASSLGGSVPQATDTQY
TRBV4-2 12 ASSRGEGNQPQH
TRBV7-2 12 ASRSRDRVETQY
TRBV5-1 13 ASSLLAGGPNEQF
TRBV4-2 16 ASSQGTGTSGRRYEQY
TRBV7-8 13 ASSSTPGSDYGYT
TRBV12-3/TRBV12-4 13 ASSLSMKRNTEAF
TRBV20-1 13 SARDRDRNSYEQY
TRBV28 9 AYYRGEKLF
TRBV12-3/TRBV12-4 12 ASGVQGSNTEAF
TRBV7-2 13 ASSLASGLGGEQY
TRBV3-1 13 ASSHGGQGVYGYT
TRBV30 12 AWSGAYWQGEAF
TRBV7-2 12 ASIPGGSYNEQF
TRBV27 14 ASSFVGQGLTDTQY
TRBV20-1 10 SAAKSGHEQF
TRBV11-2 9 AGSPGGPKF
TRBV20-1 13 SARKGATNTGELF
TRBV7-2 13 ASSFSRGSKNIQY